The T cell receptor beta chain described here comes from a study of tumor T cells in aggressive B-cell lymphoma. TCRdb keeps only in-frame clones here, not all; method: immunoSEQ multiplex PCR. The profile shows some 11,000 clones, over 90% of them singletons. In germline, CDR1 is LNHDA, CDR2 SQIVND (reference sequence). V gave up 7 bases and J gave up 2 bases; unmatched junction bases: 7. CDR3 length: 15 residues. The sample comprised tumor tissue. The TCR originated in an adult with diffuse large B cell lymphoma. The chain uses TRBV19 and TRBJ2-3, with 9 bases lining up with TRBD1. The CDR3, as DNA: TGTGCCAGTACCCGACAGGGGGAAATCACAGATACGCAGTATTTT. It specifies CASTRQGEITDTQYF.